The present entry profiles one T cell receptor beta chain with its context. Its antigen is not identified. Measured with immunoSEQ multiplex PCR; TCRdb has only the in-frame clones, and not every one. The sample has 50,000 to 60,000 clones, about 91% seen once. Germline assignment: CDR1 ENHRY and CDR2 SYGVKD. There are 14 residues in the CDR3. V lost 6 bases and J lost 8; bases outside the gene matches: 4. The sample is drawn from a study of OX40 agonist ivuxolimab in advanced cancers. Study observations and caveats: Partial responders dosed at 0.1-3.0 mg/kg displayed clonal expansion ranking among the lowest.

The chain joins TRBV10-3 to TRBJ2-1; 13 bases line up with TRBD2. The clonotype comes from an adult with an advanced solid tumor such as melanoma, head and neck, liver or kidney cancer. The source material was CD4+ or CD8+ T cells sorted from blood, sampled in a trial of the OX40 agonist ivuxolimab. As DNA, the CDR3 is TGTGCCATCAGGGGACTAGCGGGACTCGATGAGCAGTTCTTC. This encodes CAIRGLAGLDEQFF.